These 3 T cell receptor beta chains originate from one sample sequenced in a study of CD8 T cells in ankylosing spondylitis. One entry per CDR3 protein, called by TCRdb with MiXCR from the 5' RACE reads. The profile shows 270,000 or so distinct CDR3 sequences, 18% of them singletons. Sample: blood, either unsorted or a sorted T cell fraction (not recorded which). These receptors all come from a male donor with ankylosing spondylitis or in good health (not recorded which).

The genes are TRBV29-1 and TRBJ2-7; D might be TRBD1 (6 bases). The CDR3 has 15 residues. Germline-derived CDR1 and CDR2 are SQVTM and ANQGSEA. The germline V and J ends were trimmed by 2 bases and 0 bases, with 14 bases remaining between them. CDR3 sequence (DNA): TGCAGCGTTGAATCGCCAGGGGACACCTCCTACGAGCAGTACTTC. Encoded protein: CSVESPGDTSYEQYF.

The chain joins TRBV27 to TRBJ2-3; D ambiguous. Germline V CDR1 and CDR2: MNHEY, SMNVEV (reference sequence). The CDR3 loop spans 14 amino acids. V dropped 2 bases and J dropped 0 bases, with 6 bases sitting between them. The CDR3 nucleotides read TGTGCCAGCAGTTTAGCTAGAAGCACAGATACGCAGTATTTT. Translated, it gives CASSLARSTDTQYF.

Only a few counts were recorded for this clonotype. An end of the junction does not agree with germline; a read error may underlie this. The V and J genes are TRBV4-2 and TRBJ2-1; TRBD2 matches at 8 bases. The CDR3 extends over 16 amino acids. Germline CDR1 and CDR2: LGHNA and YNFKEQ. The CDR3 region is CASSQEIGRVYDEQFF. In nucleotides, the CDR3 is TGTGCCAGCAGCCAAGAGATCGGGAGGGTCTACGATGAGCAGTTCTTC.